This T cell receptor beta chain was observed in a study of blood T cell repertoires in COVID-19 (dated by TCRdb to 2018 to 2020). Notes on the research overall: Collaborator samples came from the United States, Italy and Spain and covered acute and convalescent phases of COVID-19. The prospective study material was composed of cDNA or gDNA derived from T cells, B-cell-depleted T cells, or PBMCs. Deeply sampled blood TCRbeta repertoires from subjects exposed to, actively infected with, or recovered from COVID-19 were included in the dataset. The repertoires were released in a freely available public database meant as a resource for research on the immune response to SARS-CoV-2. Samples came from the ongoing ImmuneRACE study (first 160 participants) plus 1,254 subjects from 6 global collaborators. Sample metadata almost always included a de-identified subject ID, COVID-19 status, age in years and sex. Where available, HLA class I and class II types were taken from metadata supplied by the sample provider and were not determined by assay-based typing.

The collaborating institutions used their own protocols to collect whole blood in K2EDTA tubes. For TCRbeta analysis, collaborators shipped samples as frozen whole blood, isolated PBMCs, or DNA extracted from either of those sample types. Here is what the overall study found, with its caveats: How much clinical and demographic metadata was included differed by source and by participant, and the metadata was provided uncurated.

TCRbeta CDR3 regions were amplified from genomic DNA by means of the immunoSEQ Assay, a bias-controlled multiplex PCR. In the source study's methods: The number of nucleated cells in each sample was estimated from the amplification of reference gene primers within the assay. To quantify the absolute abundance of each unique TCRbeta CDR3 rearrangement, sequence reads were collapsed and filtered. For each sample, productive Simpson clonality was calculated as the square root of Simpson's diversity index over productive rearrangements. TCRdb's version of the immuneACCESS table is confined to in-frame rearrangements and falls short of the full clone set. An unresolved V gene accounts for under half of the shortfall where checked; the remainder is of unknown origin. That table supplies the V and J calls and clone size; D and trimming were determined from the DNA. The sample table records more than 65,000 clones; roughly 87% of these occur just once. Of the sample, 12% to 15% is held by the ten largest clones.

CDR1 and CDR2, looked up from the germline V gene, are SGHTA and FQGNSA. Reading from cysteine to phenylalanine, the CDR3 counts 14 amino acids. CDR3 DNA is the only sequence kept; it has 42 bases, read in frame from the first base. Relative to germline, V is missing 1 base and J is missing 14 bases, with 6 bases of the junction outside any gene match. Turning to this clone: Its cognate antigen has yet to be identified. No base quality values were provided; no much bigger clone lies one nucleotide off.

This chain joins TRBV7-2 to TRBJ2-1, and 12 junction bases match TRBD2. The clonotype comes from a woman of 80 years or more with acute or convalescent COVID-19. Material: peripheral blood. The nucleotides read TGTGCCAGCAGCTTAGGACTAGCGGGAGAGGTGAAGTTCTTC. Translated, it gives CASSLGLAGEVKFF. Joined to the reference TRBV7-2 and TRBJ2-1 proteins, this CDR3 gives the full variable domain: GAGVSQSPSNKVTEKGKDVELRCDPISGHTALYWYRQSLGQGLEFLIYFQGNSAPDKSGLPSDRFSAERTGGSVSTLTIQRTQQEDSAVYLCASSLGLAGEVKFFGPGTRLTVL.